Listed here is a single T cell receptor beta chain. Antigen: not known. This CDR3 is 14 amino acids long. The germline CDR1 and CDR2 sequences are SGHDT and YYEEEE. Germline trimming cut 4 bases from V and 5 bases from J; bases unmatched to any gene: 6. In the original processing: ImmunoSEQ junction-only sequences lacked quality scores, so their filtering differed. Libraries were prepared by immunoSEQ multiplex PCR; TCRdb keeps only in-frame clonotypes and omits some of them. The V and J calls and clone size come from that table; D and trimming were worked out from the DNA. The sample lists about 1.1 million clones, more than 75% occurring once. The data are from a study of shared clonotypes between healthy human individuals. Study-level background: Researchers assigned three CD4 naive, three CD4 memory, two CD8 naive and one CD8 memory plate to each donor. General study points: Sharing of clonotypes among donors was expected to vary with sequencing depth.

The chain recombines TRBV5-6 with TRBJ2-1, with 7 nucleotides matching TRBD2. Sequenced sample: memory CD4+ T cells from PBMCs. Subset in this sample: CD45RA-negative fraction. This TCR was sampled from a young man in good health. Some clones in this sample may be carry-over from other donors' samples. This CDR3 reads CASSTGLSNNEQFF. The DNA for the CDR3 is TGTGCCAGCAGCACGGGACTATCCAACAATGAGCAGTTCTTC.